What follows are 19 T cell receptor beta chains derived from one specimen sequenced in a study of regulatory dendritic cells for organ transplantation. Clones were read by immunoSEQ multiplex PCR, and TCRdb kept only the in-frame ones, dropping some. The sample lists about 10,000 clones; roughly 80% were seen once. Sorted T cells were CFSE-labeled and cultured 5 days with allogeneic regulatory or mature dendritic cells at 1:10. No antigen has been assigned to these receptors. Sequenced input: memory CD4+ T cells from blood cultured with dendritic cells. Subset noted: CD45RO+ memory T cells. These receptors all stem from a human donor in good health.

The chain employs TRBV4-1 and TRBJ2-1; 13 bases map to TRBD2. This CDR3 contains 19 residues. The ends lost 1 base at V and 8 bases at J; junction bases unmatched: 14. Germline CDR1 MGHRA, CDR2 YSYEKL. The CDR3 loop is CASSQGGTSGAHYDDEQFF. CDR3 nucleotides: TGCGCCAGCAGCCAAGGCGGGACTAGCGGGGCCCACTACGACGATGAGCAGTTCTTC.

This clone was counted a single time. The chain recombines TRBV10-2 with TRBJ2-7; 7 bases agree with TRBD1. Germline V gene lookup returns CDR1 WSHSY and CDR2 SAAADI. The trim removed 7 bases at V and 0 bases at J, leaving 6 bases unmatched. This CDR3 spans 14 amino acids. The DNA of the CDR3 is TGCGCCAGCACCGGGACAGCCTTCTCCTACGAGCAGTACTTC. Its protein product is CASTGTAFSYEQYF.

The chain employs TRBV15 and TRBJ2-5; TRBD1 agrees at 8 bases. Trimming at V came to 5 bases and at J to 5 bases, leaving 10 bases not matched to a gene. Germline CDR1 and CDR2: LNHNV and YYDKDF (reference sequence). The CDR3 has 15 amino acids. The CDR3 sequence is CATSGGSTGVETQYF. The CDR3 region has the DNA TGTGCCACCAGCGGGGGGTCGACAGGGGTGGAGACCCAGTACTTC.

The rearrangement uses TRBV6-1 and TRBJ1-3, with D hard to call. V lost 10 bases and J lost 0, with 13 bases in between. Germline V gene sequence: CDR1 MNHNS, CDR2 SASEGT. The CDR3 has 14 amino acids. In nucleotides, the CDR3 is TGTGCCATTCAACTGGTCCTCTCTGGAAACACCATATATTTT. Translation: CAIQLVLSGNTIYF.

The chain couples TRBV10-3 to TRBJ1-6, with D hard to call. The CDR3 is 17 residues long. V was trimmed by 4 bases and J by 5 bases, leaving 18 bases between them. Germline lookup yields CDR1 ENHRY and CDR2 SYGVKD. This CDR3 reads CAISGPGSGKDNSPLHF. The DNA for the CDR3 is TGTGCCATCAGTGGCCCTGGTTCGGGGAAAGATAATTCACCCCTCCACTTT.

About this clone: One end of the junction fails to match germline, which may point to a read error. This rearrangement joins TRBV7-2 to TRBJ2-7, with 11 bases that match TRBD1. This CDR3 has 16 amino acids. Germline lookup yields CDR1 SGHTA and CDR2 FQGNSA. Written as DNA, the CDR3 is TGTGCCAGCAGCTTAGGGCGGACAGGGGGCGCGTATTTCTGCCACTTC. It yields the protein CASSLGRTGGAYFCHF.

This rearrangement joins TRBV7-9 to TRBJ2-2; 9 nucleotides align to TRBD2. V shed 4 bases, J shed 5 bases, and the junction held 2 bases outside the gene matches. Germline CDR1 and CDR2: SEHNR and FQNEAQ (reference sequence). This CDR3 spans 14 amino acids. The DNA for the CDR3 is TGTGCCAGCAGCTATGCGGGGGGGACCGGGGAGCTGTTTTTT. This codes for CASSYAGGTGELFF.

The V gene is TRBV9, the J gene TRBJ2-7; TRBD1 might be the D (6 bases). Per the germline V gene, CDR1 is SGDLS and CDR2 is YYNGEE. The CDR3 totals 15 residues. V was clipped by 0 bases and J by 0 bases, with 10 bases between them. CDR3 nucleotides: TGTGCCAGCAGCGTAGGGTGGGACACCTCCTACGAGCAGTACTTC. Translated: CASSVGWDTSYEQYF.

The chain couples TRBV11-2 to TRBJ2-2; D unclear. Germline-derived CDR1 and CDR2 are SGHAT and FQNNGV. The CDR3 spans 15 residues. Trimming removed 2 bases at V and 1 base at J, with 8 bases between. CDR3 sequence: CASSLFKENTGELFF. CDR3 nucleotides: TGTGCCAGCAGCTTATTCAAGGAGAACACCGGGGAGCTGTTTTTT.

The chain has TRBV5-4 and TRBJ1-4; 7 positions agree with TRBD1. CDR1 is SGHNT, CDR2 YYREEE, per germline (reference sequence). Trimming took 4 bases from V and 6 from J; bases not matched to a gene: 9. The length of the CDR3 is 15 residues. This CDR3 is CASSTNRGIDEKLFF. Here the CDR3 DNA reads TGTGCCAGCAGCACCAACAGGGGTATTGATGAAAAACTGTTTTTT.

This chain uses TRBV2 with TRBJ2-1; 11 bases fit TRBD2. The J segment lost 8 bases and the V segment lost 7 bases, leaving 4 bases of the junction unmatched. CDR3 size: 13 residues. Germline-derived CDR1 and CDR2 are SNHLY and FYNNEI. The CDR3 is CASTSGRNYEQFF. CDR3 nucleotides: TGTGCCAGCACTAGCGGGAGGAACTATGAGCAGTTCTTC. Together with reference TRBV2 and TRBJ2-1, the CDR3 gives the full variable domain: EPEVTQTPSHQVTQMGQEVILRCVPISNHLYFYWYRQILGQKVEFLVSFYNNEISEKSEIFDDQFSVERPDGSNFTLKIRSTKLEDSAMYFCASTSGRNYEQFFGPGTRLTVL.

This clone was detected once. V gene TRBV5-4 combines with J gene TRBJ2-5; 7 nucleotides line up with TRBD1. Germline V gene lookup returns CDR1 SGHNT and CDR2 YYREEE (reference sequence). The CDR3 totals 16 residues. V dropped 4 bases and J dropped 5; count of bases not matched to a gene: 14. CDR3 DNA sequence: TGTGCCAGCAGCCCCCGTGATGCCACAGGGGTCGAGACCCAGTACTTC. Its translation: CASSPRDATGVETQYF. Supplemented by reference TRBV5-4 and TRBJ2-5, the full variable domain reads ETGVTQSPTHLIKTRGQQVTLRCSSQSGHNTVSWYQQALGQGPQFIFQYYREEENGRGNFPPRFSGLQFPNYSSELNVNALELDDSALYLCASSPRDATGVETQYFGPGTRLLVL.

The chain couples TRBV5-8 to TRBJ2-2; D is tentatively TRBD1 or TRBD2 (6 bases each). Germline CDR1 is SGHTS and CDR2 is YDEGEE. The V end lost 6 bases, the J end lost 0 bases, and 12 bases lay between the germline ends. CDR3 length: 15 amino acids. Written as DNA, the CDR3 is TGTGCCAGCAATCGGAGGGGGACGAACACCGGGGAGCTGTTTTTT. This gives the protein CASNRRGTNTGELFF.

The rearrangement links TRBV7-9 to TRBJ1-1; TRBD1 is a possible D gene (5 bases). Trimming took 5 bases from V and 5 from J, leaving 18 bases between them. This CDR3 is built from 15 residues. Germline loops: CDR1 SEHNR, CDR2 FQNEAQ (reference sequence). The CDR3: CASSVGGNWGTEAFF. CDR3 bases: TGTGCCAGCAGCGTCGGTGGAAATTGGGGGACTGAAGCTTTCTTT.

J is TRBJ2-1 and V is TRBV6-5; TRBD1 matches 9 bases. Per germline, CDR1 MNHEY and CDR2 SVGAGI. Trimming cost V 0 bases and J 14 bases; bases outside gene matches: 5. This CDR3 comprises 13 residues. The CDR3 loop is CASSYSGTGFEFF. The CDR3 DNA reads TGTGCCAGCAGTTACTCGGGGACAGGGTTCGAGTTCTTC.

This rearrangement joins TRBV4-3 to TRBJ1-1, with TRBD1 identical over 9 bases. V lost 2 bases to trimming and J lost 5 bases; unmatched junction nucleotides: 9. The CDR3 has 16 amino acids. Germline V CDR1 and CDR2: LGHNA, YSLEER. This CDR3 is CASSQHWGTGNTEAFF. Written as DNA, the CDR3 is TGCGCCAGCAGCCAACATTGGGGGACAGGGAATACTGAAGCTTTCTTT.

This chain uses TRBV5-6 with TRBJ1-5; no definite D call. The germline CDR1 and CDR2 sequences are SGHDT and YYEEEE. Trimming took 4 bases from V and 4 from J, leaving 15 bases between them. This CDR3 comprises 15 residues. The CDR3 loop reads CASSRLIQTNQPQHF. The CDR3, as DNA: TGTGCCAGCAGCCGTCTCATACAGACTAATCAGCCCCAGCATTTT.

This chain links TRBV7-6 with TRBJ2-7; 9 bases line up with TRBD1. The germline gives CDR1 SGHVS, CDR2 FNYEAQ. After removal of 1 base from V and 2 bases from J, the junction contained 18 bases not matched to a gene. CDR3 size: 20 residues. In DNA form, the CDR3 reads TGTGCCAGCAGCTTAGTTTCGTTTGGGTCGACCGGGACAGGGACCTACGAGCAGTACTTC. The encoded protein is CASSLVSFGSTGTGTYEQYF.

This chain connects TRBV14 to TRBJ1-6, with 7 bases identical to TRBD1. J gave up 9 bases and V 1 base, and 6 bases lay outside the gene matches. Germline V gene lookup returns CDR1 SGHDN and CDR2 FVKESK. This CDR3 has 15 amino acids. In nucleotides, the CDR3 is TGTGCCAGCAGCCAAGGGCAGGGGGACTTTTCACCCCTCCACTTT. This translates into CASSQGQGDFSPLHF.